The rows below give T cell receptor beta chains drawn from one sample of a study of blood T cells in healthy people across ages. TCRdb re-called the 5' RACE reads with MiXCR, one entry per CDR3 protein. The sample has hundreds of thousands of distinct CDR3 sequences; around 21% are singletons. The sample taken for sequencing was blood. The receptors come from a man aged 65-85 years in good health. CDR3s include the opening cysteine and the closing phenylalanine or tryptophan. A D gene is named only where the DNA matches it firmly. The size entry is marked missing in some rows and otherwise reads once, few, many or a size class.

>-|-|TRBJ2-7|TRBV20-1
CSASLGQNYEQYF
TGCAGTGCTAGTCTGGGACAAAACTACGAGCAGTACTTC
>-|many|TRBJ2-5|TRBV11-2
CASSLDQVQETQYF
TGTGCCAGCAGCTTAGATCAGGTTCAAGAGACCCAGTACTTC
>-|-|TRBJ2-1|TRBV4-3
CASSQGPVRGLYNEQFF
TGCGCCAGCAGCCAAGGCCCTGTGCGCGGGCTCTACAATGAGCAGTTCTTC
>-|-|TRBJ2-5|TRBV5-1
CASSLGVNQETQYF
TGCGCCAGCAGCTTAGGCGTAAACCAAGAGACCCAGTACTTC
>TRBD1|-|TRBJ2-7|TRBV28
CASSHRDRAYEQYF
TGTGCCAGCAGTCACCGGGACAGGGCCTACGAGCAGTACTTC
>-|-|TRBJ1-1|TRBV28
CASIYSDRMNTEAFF
TGTGCCAGCATATATTCCGACAGGATGAACACTGAAGCTTTCTTT
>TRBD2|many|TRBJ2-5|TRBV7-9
CASSRGLAGEETQYF
TGTGCCAGCAGCAGAGGACTAGCGGGAGAAGAGACCCAGTACTTC
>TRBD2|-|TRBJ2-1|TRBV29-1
CSVVGLTSDSYNEQFF
TGCAGCGTTGTGGGGCTCACTAGCGACTCCTACAATGAGCAGTTCTTC
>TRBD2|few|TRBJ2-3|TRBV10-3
CKSGDTDTQYF
TGTAAGAGCGGGGACACAGATACGCAGTATTTT
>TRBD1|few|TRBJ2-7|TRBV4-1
CASSPPGQGGYEQYF
TGCGCCAGCAGCCCTCCGGGACAGGGGGGCTACGAGCAGTACTTC
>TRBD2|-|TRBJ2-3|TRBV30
CAWTSGGNTQYF
TGTGCCTGGACTAGCGGGGGCAATACGCAGTATTTT
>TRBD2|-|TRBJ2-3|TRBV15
CAANNATSGSYTQYF
TGTGCCGCCAACAATGCGACTAGCGGGAGTTATACGCAGTATTTT
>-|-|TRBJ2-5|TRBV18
CASSPLRTLQETQYF
TGTGCCAGCTCACCATTAAGGACACTCCAAGAGACCCAGTACTTC
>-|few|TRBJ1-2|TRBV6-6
CASRDPRANYGYTF
TGTGCCAGCAGAGACCCTCGGGCTAACTATGGCTACACCTTC
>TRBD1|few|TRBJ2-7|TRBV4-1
CASSQDDRVISEQYF
TGCGCCAGCAGCCAAGATGACAGGGTAATTAGCGAGCAGTACTTC
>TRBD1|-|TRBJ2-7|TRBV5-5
CASSLAGTGDYEQYF
TGTGCCAGCAGCTTGGCCGGGACAGGGGACTACGAGCAGTACTTC
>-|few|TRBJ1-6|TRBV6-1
CASREQASPYNSPLHF
TGTGCCAGCAGGGAACAGGCTAGCCCCTATAATTCACCCCTCCACTTT
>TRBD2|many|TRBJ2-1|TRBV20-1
CSARVGTSANNEQFF
TGCAGTGCTAGAGTTGGGACTAGCGCGAACAATGAGCAGTTCTTC
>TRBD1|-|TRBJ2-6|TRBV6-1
CASSEGTGYYSGANVLTF
TGTGCCAGCAGTGAAGGGACAGGGTACTACTCTGGGGCCAACGTCCTGACTTTC
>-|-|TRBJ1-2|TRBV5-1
CASSLAPGNRRDGYTF
TGCGCCAGCAGCTTGGCCCCGGGGAACAGGAGGGATGGCTACACCTTC